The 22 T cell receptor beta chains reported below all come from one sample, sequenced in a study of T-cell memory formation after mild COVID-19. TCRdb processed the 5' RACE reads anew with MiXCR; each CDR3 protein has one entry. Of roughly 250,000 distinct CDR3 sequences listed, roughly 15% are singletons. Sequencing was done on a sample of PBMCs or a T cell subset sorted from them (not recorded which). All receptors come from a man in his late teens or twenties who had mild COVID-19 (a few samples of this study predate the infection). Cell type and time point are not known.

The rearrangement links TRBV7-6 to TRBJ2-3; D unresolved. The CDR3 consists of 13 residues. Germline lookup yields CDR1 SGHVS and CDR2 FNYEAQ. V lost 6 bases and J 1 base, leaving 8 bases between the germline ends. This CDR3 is CASRGYRTDTQYF. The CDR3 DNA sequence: TGTGCCAGCAGAGGGTACCGCACAGATACGCAGTATTTT.

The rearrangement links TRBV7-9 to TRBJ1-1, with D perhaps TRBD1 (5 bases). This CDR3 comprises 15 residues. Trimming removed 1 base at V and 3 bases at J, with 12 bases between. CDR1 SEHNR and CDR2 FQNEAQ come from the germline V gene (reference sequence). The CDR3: CASSLVSGGYTEAFF. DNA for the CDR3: TGTGCCAGCAGCTTAGTCTCGGGGGGGTACACTGAAGCTTTCTTT.

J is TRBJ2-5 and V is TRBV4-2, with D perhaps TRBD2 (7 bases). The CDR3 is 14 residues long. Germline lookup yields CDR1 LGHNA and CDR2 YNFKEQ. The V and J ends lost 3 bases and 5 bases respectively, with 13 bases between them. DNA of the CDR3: TGTGCCAGCAGCCAGGGGGGGCTAGAGGAGACCCAGTACTTC. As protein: CASSQGGLEETQYF.

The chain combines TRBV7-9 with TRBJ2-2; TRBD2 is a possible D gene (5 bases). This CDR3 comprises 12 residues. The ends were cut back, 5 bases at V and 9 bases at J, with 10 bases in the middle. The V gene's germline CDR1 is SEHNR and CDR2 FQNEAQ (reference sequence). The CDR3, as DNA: TGTGCCAGCAGCCCTAGGACTCGGGAGCTGTTTTTT. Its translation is CASSPRTRELFF.

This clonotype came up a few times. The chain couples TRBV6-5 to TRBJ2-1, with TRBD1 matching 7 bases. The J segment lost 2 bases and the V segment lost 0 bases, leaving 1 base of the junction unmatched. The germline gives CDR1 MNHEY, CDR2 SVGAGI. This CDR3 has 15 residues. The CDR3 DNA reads TGTGCCAGCAGTTACTCGGGACAGACCTACAATGAGCAGTTCTTC. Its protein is CASSYSGQTYNEQFF.

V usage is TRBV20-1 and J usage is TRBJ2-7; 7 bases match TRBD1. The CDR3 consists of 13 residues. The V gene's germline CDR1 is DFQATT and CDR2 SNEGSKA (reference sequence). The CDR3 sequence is CSASDRSSYEQYF. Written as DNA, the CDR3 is TGCAGCGCGTCGGACAGGAGCTCCTACGAGCAGTACTTC.

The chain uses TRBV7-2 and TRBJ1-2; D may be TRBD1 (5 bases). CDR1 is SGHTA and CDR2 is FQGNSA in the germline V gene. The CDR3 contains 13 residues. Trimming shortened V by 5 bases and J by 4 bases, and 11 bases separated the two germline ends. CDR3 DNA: TGTGCCAGCAGCGACGGGGGGACCTATGGCTACACCTTC. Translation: CASSDGGTYGYTF.

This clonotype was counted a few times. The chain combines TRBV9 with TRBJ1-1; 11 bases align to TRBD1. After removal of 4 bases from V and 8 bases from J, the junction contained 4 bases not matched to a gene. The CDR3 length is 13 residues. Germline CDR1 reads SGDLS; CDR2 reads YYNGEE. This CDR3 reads CASSRTGGVEAFF. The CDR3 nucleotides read TGTGCCAGCAGCCGGACAGGGGGCGTAGAAGCTTTCTTT.

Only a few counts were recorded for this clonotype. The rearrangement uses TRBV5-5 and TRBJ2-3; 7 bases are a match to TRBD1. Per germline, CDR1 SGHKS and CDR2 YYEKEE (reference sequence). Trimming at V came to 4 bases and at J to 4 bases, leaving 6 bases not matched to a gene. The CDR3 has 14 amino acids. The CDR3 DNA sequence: TGTGCCAGCAGCCAAAGACAGGGCCCAGATACGCAGTATTTT. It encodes CASSQRQGPDTQYF. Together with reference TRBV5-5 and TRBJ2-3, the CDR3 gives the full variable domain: DAGVTQSPTHLIKTRGQQVTLRCSPISGHKSVSWYQQVLGQGPQFIFQYYEKEERGRGNFPDRFSARQFPNYSSELNVNALLLGDSALYLCASSQRQGPDTQYFGPGTRLTVL.

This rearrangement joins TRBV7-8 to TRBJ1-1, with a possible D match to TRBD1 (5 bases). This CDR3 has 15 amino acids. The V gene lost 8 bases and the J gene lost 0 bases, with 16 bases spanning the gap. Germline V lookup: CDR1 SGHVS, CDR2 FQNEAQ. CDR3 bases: TGTGCCAGCGGAGGGGAGTCGGTCATGAACACTGAAGCTTTCTTT. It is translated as CASGGESVMNTEAFF. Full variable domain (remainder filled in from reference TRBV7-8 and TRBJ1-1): GAGVSQSPRYKVAKRGQDVALRCDPISGHVSLFWYQQALGQGPEFLTYFQNEAQLDKSGLPSDRFFAERPEGSVSTLKIQRTQQEDSAVYLCASGGESVMNTEAFFGQGTRLTVV.

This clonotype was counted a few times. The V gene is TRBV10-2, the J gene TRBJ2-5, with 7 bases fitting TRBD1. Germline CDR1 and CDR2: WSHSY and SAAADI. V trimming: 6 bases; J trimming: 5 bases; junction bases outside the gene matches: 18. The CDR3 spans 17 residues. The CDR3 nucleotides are TGCGCCAGCAGAACAGGGGCGAGCCGTTATGCAGTGGAGACCCAGTACTTC. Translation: CASRTGASRYAVETQYF.

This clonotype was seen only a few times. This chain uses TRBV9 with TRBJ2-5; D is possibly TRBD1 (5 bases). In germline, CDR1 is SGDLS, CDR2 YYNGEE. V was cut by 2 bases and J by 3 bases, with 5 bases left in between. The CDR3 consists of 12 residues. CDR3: CASSVTEETQYF. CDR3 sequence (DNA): TGTGCCAGCAGCGTGACAGAAGAGACCCAGTACTTC. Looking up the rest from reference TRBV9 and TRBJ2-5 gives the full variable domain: DSGVTQTPKHLITATGQRVTLRCSPRSGDLSVYWYQQSLDQGLQFLIQYYNGEERAKGNILERFSAQQFPDLHSELNLSSLELGDSALYFCASSVTEETQYFGPGTRLLVL.

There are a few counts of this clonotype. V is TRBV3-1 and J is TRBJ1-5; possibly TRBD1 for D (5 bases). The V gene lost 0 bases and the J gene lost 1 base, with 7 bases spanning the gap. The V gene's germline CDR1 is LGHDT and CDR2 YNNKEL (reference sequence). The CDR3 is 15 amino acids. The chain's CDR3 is CASSQDWGSNQPQHF. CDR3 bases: TGTGCCAGCAGCCAAGATTGGGGCAGCAATCAGCCCCAGCATTTT.

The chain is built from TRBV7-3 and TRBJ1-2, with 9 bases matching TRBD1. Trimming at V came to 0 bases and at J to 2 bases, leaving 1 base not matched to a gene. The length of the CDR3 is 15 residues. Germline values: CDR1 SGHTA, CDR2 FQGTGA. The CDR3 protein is CASSLTGTGNYGYTF. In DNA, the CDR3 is TGTGCCAGCAGCTTAACGGGGACAGGGAACTATGGCTACACCTTC.

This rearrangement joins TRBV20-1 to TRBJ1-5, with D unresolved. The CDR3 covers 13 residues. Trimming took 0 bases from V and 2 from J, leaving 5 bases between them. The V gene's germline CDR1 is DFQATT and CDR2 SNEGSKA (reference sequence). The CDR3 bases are TGCAGTGCTAGAGAGGACGGCAATCAGCCCCAGCATTTT. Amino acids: CSAREDGNQPQHF.

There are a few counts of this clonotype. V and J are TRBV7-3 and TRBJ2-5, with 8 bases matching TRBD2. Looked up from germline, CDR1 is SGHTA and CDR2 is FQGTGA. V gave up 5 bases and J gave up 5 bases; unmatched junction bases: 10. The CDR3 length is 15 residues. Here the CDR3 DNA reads TGTGCCAGCAGCCCCCAAGCGGGGGTCGAGGAGACCCAGTACTTC. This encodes CASSPQAGVEETQYF.

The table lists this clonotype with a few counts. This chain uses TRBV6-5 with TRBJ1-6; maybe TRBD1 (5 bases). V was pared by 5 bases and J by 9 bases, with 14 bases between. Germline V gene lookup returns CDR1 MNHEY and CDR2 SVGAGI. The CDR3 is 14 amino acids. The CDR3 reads CASSAQRGGSPLHF. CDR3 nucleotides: TGTGCCAGCAGTGCCCAGCGGGGGGGTTCACCCCTCCACTTT.

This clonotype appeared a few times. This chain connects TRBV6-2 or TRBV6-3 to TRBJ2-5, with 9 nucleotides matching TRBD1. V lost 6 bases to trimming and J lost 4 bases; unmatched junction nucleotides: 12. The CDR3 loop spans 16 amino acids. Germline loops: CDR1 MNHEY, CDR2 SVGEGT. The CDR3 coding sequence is TGTGCCAGCAGACTCCTGGGACAGGGAAAAGGAGAGACCCAGTACTTC. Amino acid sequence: CASRLLGQGKGETQYF.

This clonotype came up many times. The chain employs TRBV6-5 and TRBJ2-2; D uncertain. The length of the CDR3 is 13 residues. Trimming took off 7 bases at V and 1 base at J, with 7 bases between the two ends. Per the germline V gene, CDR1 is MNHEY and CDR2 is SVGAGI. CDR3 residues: CASKHQNTGELFF. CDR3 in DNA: TGTGCCAGCAAACACCAGAACACCGGGGAGCTGTTTTTT.

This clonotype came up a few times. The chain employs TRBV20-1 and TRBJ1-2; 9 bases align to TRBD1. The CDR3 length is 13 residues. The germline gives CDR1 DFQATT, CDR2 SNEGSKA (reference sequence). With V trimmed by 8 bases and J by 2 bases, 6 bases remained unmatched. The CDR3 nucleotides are TGCAGTCCCCTGGACAGGGGCAACTATGGCTACACCTTC. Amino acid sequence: CSPLDRGNYGYTF.

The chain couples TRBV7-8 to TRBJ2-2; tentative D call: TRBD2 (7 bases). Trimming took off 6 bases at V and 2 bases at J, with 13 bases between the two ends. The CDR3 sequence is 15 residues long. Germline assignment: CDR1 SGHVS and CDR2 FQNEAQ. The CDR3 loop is CASRRRGANTGELFF. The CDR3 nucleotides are TGTGCCAGCAGGAGACGGGGGGCCAACACCGGGGAGCTGTTTTTT.

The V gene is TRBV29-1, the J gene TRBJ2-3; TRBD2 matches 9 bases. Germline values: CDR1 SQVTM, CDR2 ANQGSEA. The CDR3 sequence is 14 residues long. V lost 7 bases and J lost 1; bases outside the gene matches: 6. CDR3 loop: CSERLAGRTDTQYF. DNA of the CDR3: TGCAGCGAACGGCTAGCGGGACGCACAGATACGCAGTATTTT.